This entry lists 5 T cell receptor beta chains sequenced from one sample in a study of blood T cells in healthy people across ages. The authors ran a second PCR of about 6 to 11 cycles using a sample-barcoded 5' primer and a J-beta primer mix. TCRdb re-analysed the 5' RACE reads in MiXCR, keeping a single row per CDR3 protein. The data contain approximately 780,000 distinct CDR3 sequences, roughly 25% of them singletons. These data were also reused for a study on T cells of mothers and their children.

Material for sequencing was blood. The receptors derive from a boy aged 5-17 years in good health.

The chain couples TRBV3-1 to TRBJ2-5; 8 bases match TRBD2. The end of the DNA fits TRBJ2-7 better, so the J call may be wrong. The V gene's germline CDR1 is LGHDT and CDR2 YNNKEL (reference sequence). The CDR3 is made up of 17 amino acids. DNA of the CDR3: TGTGCCAGCAGCCAAGAAGTTGGCGGGGGGCCTTCCTACGAGCAGTACTTC. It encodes CASSQEVGGGPSYEQYF.

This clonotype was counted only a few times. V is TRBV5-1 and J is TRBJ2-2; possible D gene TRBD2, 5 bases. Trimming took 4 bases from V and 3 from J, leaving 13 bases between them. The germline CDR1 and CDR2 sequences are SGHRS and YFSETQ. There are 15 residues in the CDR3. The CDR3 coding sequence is TGCGCCAGCAGCAAGGGTGACGGGGACACCGGGGAGCTGTTTTTT. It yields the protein CASSKGDGDTGELFF.

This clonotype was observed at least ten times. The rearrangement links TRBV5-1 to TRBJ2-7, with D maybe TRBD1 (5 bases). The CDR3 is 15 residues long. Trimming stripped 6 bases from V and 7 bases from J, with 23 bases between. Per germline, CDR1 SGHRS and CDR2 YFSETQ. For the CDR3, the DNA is TGCGCCAGCAAAACTGGCGACAGAAAATCAGGGGAGCAGTACTTC. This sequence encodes CASKTGDRKSGEQYF.

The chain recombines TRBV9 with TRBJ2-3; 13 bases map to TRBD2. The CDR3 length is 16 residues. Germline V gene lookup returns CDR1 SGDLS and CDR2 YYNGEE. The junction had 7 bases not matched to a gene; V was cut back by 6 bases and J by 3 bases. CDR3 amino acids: CASTVEGLAGTDTQYF. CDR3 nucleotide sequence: TGTGCCAGCACCGTCGAGGGACTAGCGGGGACAGATACGCAGTATTTT.

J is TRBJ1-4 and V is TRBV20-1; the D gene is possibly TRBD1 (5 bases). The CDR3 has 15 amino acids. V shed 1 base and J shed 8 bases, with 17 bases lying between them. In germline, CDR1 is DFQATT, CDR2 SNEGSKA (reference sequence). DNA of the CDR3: TGCAGTGCTAGAGCAATGGACAAATTGAGGGAAAAACTGTTTTTT. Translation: CSARAMDKLREKLFF.